The 26 T cell receptor beta chains reported below all come from one sample, sequenced in a study of CD8+CD57+ T cells in acquired aplastic anemia. Genomic DNA constituted the template upon which TCR beta VDJ and CDR3 profiling was performed. In TCRdb, the reads were re-called with MiXCR into one record per CDR3 protein. The sample lists some 140,000 distinct CDR3 sequences, about 54% occurring once. CD8+CD57+ cell expansion had been shown by flow cytometry in patients chosen for sequencing. The material sequenced was sorted CD4+, CD8+, or CD8+CD57+ T cells (not recorded which) from PBMCs. The receptors originated from a human donor with aplastic anemia.

The gene calls are TRBV15 and TRBJ2-1; TRBD2 matches at 8 bases. The CDR3 runs to 15 residues. J was trimmed by 8 bases and V by 0 bases; bases with no gene match: 6. From germline, CDR1 is LNHNV and CDR2 YYDKDF (reference sequence). DNA of the CDR3: TGTGCCACCAGCAGAGATACGGGGGGGGGCGATGAGCAGTTCTTC. Protein sequence: CATSRDTGGGDEQFF.

Details on this clonotype: A much more abundant neighbour one base away suggests this may be a read error. The rearrangement joins TRBV10-3 to TRBJ1-5; D is unresolved. The CDR3 has 11 amino acids. The germline V gene has CDR1 ENHRY and CDR2 SYGVKD. V was cut by 3 bases and J by 5 bases, with 2 bases left in between. CDR3 residues: CAISEHQPQHF. The CDR3, as DNA: TGTGCCATCAGTGAACATCAGCCCCAGCATTTT.

This clonotype was detected ten times or more. DNA of the CDR3: TGTGCCAGCAGTTACGGGGTGACCTACGAGCAGTACTTC. Its translation: CASSYGVTYEQYF. The chain employs TRBV6-2 or TRBV6-3 and TRBJ2-7; D is undetermined. The CDR3 contains 13 residues. Germline V gene data show CDR1 as MNHEY and CDR2 as SVGEGT. The V end was cut by 2 bases, the J end by 2 bases, with 7 bases between.

Concerning this clonotype itself: An end of the junction does not agree with germline; a read error may underlie this. V is TRBV10-3 and J is TRBJ2-7; 7 nucleotides align to TRBD1. Germline V gene lookup returns CDR1 ENHRY and CDR2 SYGVKD. The CDR3 sequence is 14 residues long. The CDR3 nucleotides are TGCGCCATGCCGGGGACAGATAGTTCCTACGAGCAGTACTTC. Amino acids: CAMPGTDSSYEQYF.

The CDR3 spells CASSKDSDTQYF. The CDR3 coding sequence is TGTGCCAGCAGTAAGGACTCCGATACGCAGTATTTT. This chain links TRBV2 with TRBJ2-3, with TRBD2 as a possible D gene (5 bases). Per germline, CDR1 SNHLY and CDR2 FYNNEI. The CDR3 length is 12 residues. V was clipped by 5 bases and J by 6 bases, with 9 bases between them.

This clonotype was recorded at least ten times. The rearrangement uses TRBV12-3 or TRBV12-4 and TRBJ1-2; D gene ambiguous. The V and J ends lost 11 bases and 7 bases respectively, with 14 bases between them. This CDR3 is 11 amino acids long. The CDR3, as DNA: TGTGCCGCCCTGACTAAGGGTGGCTACACCTTC. Translation: CAALTKGGYTF.

This clonotype occurred many times. J is TRBJ1-2 and V is TRBV5-6, with 9 bases matching TRBD1. The germline CDR1 and CDR2 sequences are SGHDT and YYEEEE. Trimming cost V 2 bases and J 5 bases; bases outside gene matches: 4. There are 14 residues in the CDR3. Here the CDR3 reads CASSLQGARYGYTF. The CDR3 region has the DNA TGTGCCAGCAGCTTACAGGGGGCAAGGTATGGCTACACCTTC.

The rearrangement uses TRBV11-1 and TRBJ2-4, with D possibly being TRBD1 or TRBD2 (5 bases each). V lost 0 bases and J 0 bases, leaving 15 bases between the germline ends. The CDR3 length is 18 residues. Germline lookup yields CDR1 SGHAT and CDR2 FQDESV (reference sequence). CDR3 nucleotide sequence: TGTGCCAGCAGCTTAGCGGGGGTCGGCTATATAGCCAAAAACATTCAGTACTTC. This codes for CASSLAGVGYIAKNIQYF. Together with reference TRBV11-1 and TRBJ2-4, the CDR3 gives the full variable domain: EAEVAQSPRYKITEKSQAVAFWCDPISGHATLYWYRQILGQGPELLVQFQDESVVDDSQLPKDRFSAERLKGVDSTLKIQPAELGDSAMYLCASSLAGVGYIAKNIQYFGAGTRLSVL.

This clonotype was seen a single time. One base away lies a much larger clone, so this may be a sequencing read error. The chain couples TRBV4-2 to TRBJ2-6, with D possibly TRBD1 on 6 matching bases. Germline V gene sequence: CDR1 LGHNA, CDR2 YNFKEQ. This CDR3 has 18 residues. CDR3 loop: CASSQDRTTPWGANVLTF. Here the CDR3 DNA reads TGTGCCAGCAGTCAAGACAGGACCACCCCCTGGGGGGCCAACGTCCTGACTTTC.

The chain couples TRBV6-1 to TRBJ2-7; weak D call: TRBD1 (6 bases). Trimming shortened V by 6 bases and J by 4 bases, and 19 bases separated the two germline ends. The CDR3 length is 15 residues. CDR1 and CDR2 from the germline V gene are MNHNS and SASEGT. The CDR3 coding sequence is TGTGCCAGCAGGAACGCAGGGGTGGCGGCATACGAGCAGTACTTC. Encoded protein: CASRNAGVAAYEQYF.

This chain links TRBV29-1 with TRBJ1-4, with 9 bases aligning to TRBD1. Germline V gene lookup returns CDR1 SQVTM and CDR2 ANQGSEA. The CDR3 is 13 residues long. J was trimmed by 3 bases and V by 8 bases; bases with no gene match: 4. CDR3 sequence (DNA): TGCAGCTCAAGACAGGGGGCTAATGAAAAACTGTTTTTT. Translation gives CSSRQGANEKLFF.

CDR3 sequence: CASSLGLRRGYTF. CDR3 sequence (DNA): TGTGCCAGCAGCTTAGGACTAAGACGCGGCTACACCTTC. The chain employs TRBV7-9 and TRBJ1-2; D is unresolved. Germline V gene sequence: CDR1 SEHNR, CDR2 FQNEAQ (reference sequence). V was shortened by 1 base and J by 8 bases, with 11 bases between the two germline ends. The CDR3 is made up of 13 amino acids.

This clonotype was counted ten times or more. The chain uses TRBV12-3 or TRBV12-4 and TRBJ1-2, with TRBD1 matching over 7 bases. V dropped 6 bases and J dropped 4; count of bases not matched to a gene: 8. The length of the CDR3 is 14 residues. The CDR3 loop reads CASSATGASYGYTF. CDR3 bases: TGTGCCAGCAGCGCCACAGGGGCGTCCTATGGCTACACCTTC.

This clonotype came up many times. This sequence joins TRBV10-1 and TRBJ1-1, with 8 bases that match TRBD1. This CDR3 is 12 amino acids long. J was trimmed by 5 bases and V by 6 bases; bases with no gene match: 2. Germline CDR1 is WNHNN and CDR2 is SYGVQD (reference sequence). The CDR3 nucleotides are TGCGCCAGCAGCACAGGGGGGACTGAAGCTTTCTTT. Translating gives CASSTGGTEAFF.

The rearrangement joins TRBV15 to TRBJ2-5; D may correspond to TRBD1 or TRBD2 (6 bases each). V dropped 3 bases and J dropped 4 bases, with 9 bases sitting between them. Germline CDR1 and CDR2: LNHNV and YYDKDF (reference sequence). CDR3 size: 13 residues. The CDR3 reads CATSRRGAETQYF. CDR3 sequence (DNA): TGTGCCACCAGCAGGAGGGGGGCAGAGACCCAGTACTTC. Using reference TRBV15 and TRBJ2-5 for the parts outside the CDR3, the full variable domain is DAMVIQNPRYQVTQFGKPVTLSCSQTLNHNVMYWYQQKSSQAPKLLFHYYDKDFNNEADTPDNFQSRRPNTSFCFLDIRSPGLGDTAMYLCATSRRGAETQYFGPGTRLLVL.

This clonotype was picked up one time. The V and J genes are TRBV2 and TRBJ2-7, with 7 bases matching TRBD1. The CDR3 has 13 amino acids. Germline CDR1 is SNHLY and CDR2 is FYNNEI. Germline trimming cut 10 bases from V and 1 base from J; bases unmatched to any gene: 7. CDR3 nucleotides: TGTGCCACCAAGTACAGGGGTTCCTACGAGCAGTACTTC. It codes for CATKYRGSYEQYF.

This clonotype has more than one count but fewer than ten. No conserved phenylalanine or tryptophan is present at the end of the CDR3, so a read error is the likely explanation. This chain uses TRBV3-1 with TRBJ2-5; tentatively, D is TRBD1 or TRBD2 (6 bases each). The CDR3 runs to 16 residues. The germline gives CDR1 LGHDT, CDR2 YNNKEL (reference sequence). The ends were cut back, 2 bases at V and 9 bases at J, with 22 bases in the middle. DNA for the CDR3: TGTGCCAGCAGCCAACGAGTGATAGCGGACCACAGGGCCCAGTACCTC. This translates into CASSQRVIADHRAQYL.

At least ten counts were recorded for this clonotype. In DNA form, the CDR3 reads TGTGCCATCAGTGAGTACGATAATGAAAAACTGTTTTTT. Translated, it gives CAISEYDNEKLFF. The chain carries TRBV10-3 and TRBJ1-4; no reliable D call. The V and J ends lost 1 base and 4 bases respectively, with 4 bases between them. The CDR3 is made up of 13 amino acids. The germline CDR1 and CDR2 sequences are ENHRY and SYGVKD.

This clonotype was observed many times. Without the conserved terminal phenylalanine or tryptophan, this CDR3 likely stems from a read error. The V call is TRBV10-3, the J call TRBJ2-3, with D perhaps assigned TRBD1 or TRBD2 (6 bases each). Germline CDR1 ENHRY, CDR2 SYGVKD. V was trimmed by 0 bases and J by 5 bases, leaving 12 bases between them. The CDR3 sequence is 15 residues long. The CDR3 DNA reads TGTGCCATCAGTGAGTCAGGGGGGAGTGTAGATACGCAGTATTCT. Its protein is CAISESGGSVDTQYS.

V gene TRBV19 combines with J gene TRBJ1-1, with no clear D. The CDR3 is made up of 12 amino acids. Germline V gene sequence: CDR1 LNHDA, CDR2 SQIVND (reference sequence). V was cut by 10 bases and J by 5 bases, with 14 bases left in between. CDR3: CATVDGWTEAFF. The CDR3 DNA follows: TGTGCCACCGTCGACGGATGGACTGAAGCTTTCTTT. The full variable domain, with the rest looked up from reference TRBV19 and TRBJ1-1, is DGGITQSPKYLFRKEGQNVTLSCEQNLNHDAMYWYRQDPGQGLRLIYYSQIVNDFQKGDIAEGYSVSREKKESFPLTVTSAQKNPTAFYLCATVDGWTEAFFGQGTRLTVV.

V is TRBV7-8 and J is TRBJ1-2; D might be TRBD1 (6 bases). Per the germline V gene, CDR1 is SGHVS and CDR2 is FQNEAQ. The germline V and J ends were trimmed by 7 bases and 4 bases, with 19 bases remaining between them. The CDR3 has 15 amino acids. Written as DNA, the CDR3 is TGTGCCAGCACAAAAGAGAGGGGGGACCTCTATGGCTACACCTTC. It specifies CASTKERGDLYGYTF.

The rearrangement uses TRBV19 and TRBJ1-5; D gene uncertain. Germline loops: CDR1 LNHDA, CDR2 SQIVND (reference sequence). Trimming removed 3 bases from V and 7 bases from J, with 13 bases in between. This CDR3 comprises 14 residues. CDR3 DNA sequence: TGTGCCAGTAGTATTGGAGGAGGGCGACAGCCCCAGCATTTT. This codes for CASSIGGGRQPQHF.

V usage is TRBV5-1 and J usage is TRBJ2-3; perhaps TRBD2 as D (7 bases). CDR3 length equals 16 residues. V dropped 4 bases and J dropped 5 bases, with 20 bases sitting between them. Germline lookup yields CDR1 SGHRS and CDR2 YFSETQ. The CDR3 DNA reads as TGCGCCAGCAGCCCAGTTTTCGGGGGGCGAGGAGATACGCAGTATTTT. It yields the protein CASSPVFGGRGDTQYF.

The chain links TRBV14 to TRBJ1-1, with a weak D call TRBD1 (6 bases). The length of the CDR3 is 15 residues. The V end lost 6 bases, the J end lost 0 bases, and 14 bases lay between the germline ends. CDR1 SGHDN and CDR2 FVKESK come from the germline V gene. The chain's CDR3 is CASSEWGGMNTEAFF. The CDR3 DNA reads TGTGCCAGCAGTGAATGGGGGGGCATGAACACTGAAGCTTTCTTT.

This clonotype was seen a handful of times. This sequence joins TRBV20-1 and TRBJ2-7; 9 bases line up with TRBD2. The CDR3 length is 13 residues. Germline V CDR1 and CDR2: DFQATT, SNEGSKA (reference sequence). V gave up 2 bases and J gave up 4 bases; unmatched junction bases: 3. The CDR3 loop is CSARLAGAYEQYF. The CDR3 DNA reads as TGCAGTGCTAGATTAGCGGGAGCTTACGAGCAGTACTTC.

The V and J genes are TRBV29-1 and TRBJ1-2; tentatively, D is TRBD1 (5 bases). The CDR3 covers 14 residues. V was shortened by 4 bases and J by 6 bases, with 18 bases between the two germline ends. Germline V gene data show CDR1 as SQVTM and CDR2 as ANQGSEA. Here the CDR3 DNA reads TGCAGCGTTGGAACGGAAGAGTTGGGGGATGGCTACACCTTC. Encoded protein: CSVGTEELGDGYTF.